The clone carrying this T cell receptor (beta chain) was observed a few times. The antigen is not known. This specimen belongs to a study of early T cells in non-severe SARS-CoV-2 infection. Study context: Sequencing was performed on bulk RNA from unsorted whole blood, leaving chains unpaired. Study conclusions and caveats: Sequences matched to VDJdb favored anti-spike CD8 responses, while private and CD4 specificities were missed.

Researchers tagged individual cDNA molecules with unique molecular identifiers. Via MiXCR, TCRdb re-called the 5' RACE reads, giving one row per CDR3 protein. Here the sample spans approximately 40,000 distinct CDR3 sequences, approximately 10% being singletons. V shed 4 bases and J shed 3 bases, with 13 bases lying between them. The CDR3 length is 14 residues. Sequencing was performed on whole blood. This clonotype was sampled from an adult who was a healthcare worker with PCR-confirmed SARS-CoV-2 infection or an uninfected control (not recorded which). V usage is TRBV12-3 or TRBV12-4 and J usage is TRBJ2-7; possibly TRBD1 for D (6 bases). CDR3 loop: CASSSTTGGYEQYF. The CDR3 region has the DNA TGTGCCAGCAGTTCCACGACAGGCGGCTACGAGCAGTACTTC.